The present T cell receptor beta chain was sequenced within a study of technical replicates of blood from a handful of donors. This clone was counted a single time. The germline gives CDR1 SGHRS, CDR2 YFSETQ. V was pared by 0 bases and J by 2 bases, with 9 bases between. This CDR3 comprises 15 residues. Using immunoSEQ multiplex PCR, the repertoire was profiled, and TCRdb retains in-frame clones only, with some absent. The sample has approximately 45,000 clones, 90% to 97% seen once. This clonotype originated in a human donor in good health. The material sequenced was T cells isolated from PBMCs. The V call is TRBV5-1, the J call TRBJ2-1; D remains unclear. The CDR3 reads CASSLDGGTYNEQFF. DNA for the CDR3: TGCGCCAGCAGCTTGGATGGCGGAACCTACAATGAGCAGTTCTTC.